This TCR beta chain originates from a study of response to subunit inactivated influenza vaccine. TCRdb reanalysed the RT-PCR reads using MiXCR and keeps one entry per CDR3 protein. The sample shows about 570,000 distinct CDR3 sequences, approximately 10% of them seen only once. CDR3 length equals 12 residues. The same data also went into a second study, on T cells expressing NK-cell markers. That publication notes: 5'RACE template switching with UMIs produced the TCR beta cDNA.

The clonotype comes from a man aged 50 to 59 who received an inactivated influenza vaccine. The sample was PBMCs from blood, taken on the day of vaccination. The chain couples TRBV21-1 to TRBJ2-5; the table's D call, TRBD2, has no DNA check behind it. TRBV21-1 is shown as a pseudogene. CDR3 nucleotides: TGTGCCAGGGCTAGCGGGAGGGAGACCCAGTACTTC. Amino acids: CARASGRETQYF.